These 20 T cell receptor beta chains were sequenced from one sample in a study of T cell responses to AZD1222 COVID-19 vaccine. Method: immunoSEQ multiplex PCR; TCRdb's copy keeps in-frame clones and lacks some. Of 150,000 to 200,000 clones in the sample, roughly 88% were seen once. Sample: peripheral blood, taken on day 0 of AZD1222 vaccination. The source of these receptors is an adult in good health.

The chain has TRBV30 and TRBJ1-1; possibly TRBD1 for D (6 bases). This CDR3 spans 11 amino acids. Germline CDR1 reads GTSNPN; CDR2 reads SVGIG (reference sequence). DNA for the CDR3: TGTGCTTCCGATCGGGGGCTTGAAGCTTTCTTT. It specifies CASDRGLEAFF.

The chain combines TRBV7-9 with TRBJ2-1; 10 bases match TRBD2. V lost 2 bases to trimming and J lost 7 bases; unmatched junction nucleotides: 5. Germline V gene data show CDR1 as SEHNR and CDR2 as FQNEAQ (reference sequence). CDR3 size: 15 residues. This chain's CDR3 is CASSLNLLAGNEQFF. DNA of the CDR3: TGTGCCAGCAGCTTAAATCTACTAGCGGGGAATGAGCAGTTCTTC.

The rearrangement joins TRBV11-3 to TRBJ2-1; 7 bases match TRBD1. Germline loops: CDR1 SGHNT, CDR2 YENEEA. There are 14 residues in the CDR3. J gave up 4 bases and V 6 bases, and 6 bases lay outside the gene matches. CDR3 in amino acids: CASSPRTGYNEQFF. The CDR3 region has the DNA TGTGCCAGCAGTCCCAGGACAGGATACAATGAGCAGTTCTTC.

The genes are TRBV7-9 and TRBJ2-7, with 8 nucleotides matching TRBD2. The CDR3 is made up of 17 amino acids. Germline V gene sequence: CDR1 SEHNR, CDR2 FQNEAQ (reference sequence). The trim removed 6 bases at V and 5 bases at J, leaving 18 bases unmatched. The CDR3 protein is CASSPKTPGGRGDEQYF. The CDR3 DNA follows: TGTGCCAGCAGTCCCAAAACCCCGGGAGGGAGGGGCGACGAGCAGTACTTC.

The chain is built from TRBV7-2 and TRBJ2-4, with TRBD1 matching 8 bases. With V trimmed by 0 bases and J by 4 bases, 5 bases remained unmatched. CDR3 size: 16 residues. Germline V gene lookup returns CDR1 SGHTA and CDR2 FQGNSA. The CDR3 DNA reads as TGTGCCAGCAGCTTAGCATCGGACAGGGTAAAAAACATTCAGTACTTC. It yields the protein CASSLASDRVKNIQYF.

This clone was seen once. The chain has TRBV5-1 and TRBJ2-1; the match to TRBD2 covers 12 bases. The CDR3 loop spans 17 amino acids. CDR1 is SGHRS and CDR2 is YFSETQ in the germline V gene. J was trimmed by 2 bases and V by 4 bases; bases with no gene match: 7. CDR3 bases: TGCGCCAGCAGCCTGCGACTAGCGGGAGTAACCTACAATGAGCAGTTCTTC. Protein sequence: CASSLRLAGVTYNEQFF.

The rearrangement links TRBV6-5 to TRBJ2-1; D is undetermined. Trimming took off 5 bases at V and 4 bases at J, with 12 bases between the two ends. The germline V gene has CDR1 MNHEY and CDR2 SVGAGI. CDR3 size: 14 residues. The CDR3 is CASSPDATYNEQFF. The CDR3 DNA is TGTGCCAGCAGTCCCGACGCGACATACAATGAGCAGTTCTTC.

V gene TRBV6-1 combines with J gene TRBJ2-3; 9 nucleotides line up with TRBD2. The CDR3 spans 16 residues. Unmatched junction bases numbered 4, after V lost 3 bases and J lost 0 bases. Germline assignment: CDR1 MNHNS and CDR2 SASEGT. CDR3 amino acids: CASSDLGLASTDTQYF. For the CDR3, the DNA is TGTGCCAGCAGTGACCTAGGACTAGCGAGCACAGATACGCAGTATTTT.

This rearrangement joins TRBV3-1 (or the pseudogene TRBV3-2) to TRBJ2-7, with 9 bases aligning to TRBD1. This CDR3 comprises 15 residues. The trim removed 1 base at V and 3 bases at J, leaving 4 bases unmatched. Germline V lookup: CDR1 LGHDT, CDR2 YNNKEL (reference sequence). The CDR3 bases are TGTGCCAGCAGCCAAGGGGGACAGGGTATCTACGAGCAGTACTTC. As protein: CASSQGGQGIYEQYF.

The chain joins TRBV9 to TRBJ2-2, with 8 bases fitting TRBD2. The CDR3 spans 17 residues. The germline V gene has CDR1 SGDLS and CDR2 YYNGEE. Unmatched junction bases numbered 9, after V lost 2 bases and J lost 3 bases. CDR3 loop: CASSVREWRGDTGELFF. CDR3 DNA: TGTGCCAGCAGCGTTCGCGAGTGGCGGGGGGACACCGGGGAGCTGTTTTTT. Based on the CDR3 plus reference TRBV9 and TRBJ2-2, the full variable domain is DSGVTQTPKHLITATGQRVTLRCSPRSGDLSVYWYQQSLDQGLQFLIQYYNGEERAKGNILERFSAQQFPDLHSELNLSSLELGDSALYFCASSVREWRGDTGELFFGEGSRLTVL.

CDR3 coding DNA: TGTGCCAGCACTAGGACAGGTCGTAATTCACCCCTCCACTTT. Translated, it gives CASTRTGRNSPLHF. This chain uses TRBV6-5 with TRBJ1-6; TRBD1 aligns across 7 bases. Germline trimming cut 7 bases from V and 6 bases from J; bases unmatched to any gene: 6. Germline CDR1 reads MNHEY; CDR2 reads SVGAGI. The CDR3 totals 14 residues.

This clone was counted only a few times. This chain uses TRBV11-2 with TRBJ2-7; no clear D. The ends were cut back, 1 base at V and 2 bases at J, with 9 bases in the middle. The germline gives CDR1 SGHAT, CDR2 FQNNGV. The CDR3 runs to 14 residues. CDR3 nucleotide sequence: TGTGCCAGCAGCTTAGTTGTTGGCGCCTACGAGCAGTACTTC. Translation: CASSLVVGAYEQYF.

DNA for the CDR3: TGCGCCAGCAGCTTGTTTAGCGGGGGCACAGATACGCAGTATTTT. Protein sequence: CASSLFSGGTDTQYF. The V and J genes are TRBV5-1 and TRBJ2-3; TRBD2 agrees at 8 bases. Germline CDR1 and CDR2: SGHRS and YFSETQ. V gave up 1 base and J gave up 1 base; unmatched junction bases: 2. The CDR3 consists of 15 residues.

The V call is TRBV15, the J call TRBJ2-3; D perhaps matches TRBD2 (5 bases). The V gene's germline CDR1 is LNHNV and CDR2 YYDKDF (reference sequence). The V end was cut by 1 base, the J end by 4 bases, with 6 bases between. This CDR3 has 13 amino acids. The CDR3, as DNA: TGTGCCACCAGCAGAGGAGGGTCAGATACGCAGTATTTT. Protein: CATSRGGSDTQYF.

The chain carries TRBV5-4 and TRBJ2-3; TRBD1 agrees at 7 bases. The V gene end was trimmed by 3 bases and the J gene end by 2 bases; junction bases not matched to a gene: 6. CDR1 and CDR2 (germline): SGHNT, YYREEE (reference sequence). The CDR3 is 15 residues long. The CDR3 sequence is CASSSTTGLTDTQYF. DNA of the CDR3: TGTGCCAGCAGCTCGACGACAGGGCTCACAGATACGCAGTATTTT.

The CDR3 reads CASSYKTYNTEAFF. CDR3 sequence (DNA): TGTGCCAGCAGTTACAAAACTTACAACACTGAAGCTTTCTTT. V and J are TRBV6-5 and TRBJ1-1; no firm D call. The CDR3 sequence is 14 residues long. The V end was cut by 2 bases, the J end by 2 bases, with 9 bases between. CDR1 MNHEY and CDR2 SVGAGI come from the germline V gene.

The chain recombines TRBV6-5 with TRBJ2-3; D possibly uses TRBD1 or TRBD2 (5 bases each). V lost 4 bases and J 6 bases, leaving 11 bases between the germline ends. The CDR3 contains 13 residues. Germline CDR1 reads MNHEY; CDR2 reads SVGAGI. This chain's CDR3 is CASSSGPPDTQYF. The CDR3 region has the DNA TGTGCCAGCAGTTCGGGGCCCCCGGATACGCAGTATTTT.

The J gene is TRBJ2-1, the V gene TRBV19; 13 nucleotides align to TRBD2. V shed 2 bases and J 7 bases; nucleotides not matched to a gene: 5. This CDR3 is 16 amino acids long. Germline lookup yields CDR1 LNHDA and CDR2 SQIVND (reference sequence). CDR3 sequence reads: CASSIFGLAGENEQFF. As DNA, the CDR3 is TGTGCCAGTAGTATATTTGGACTAGCGGGGGAAAATGAGCAGTTCTTC.

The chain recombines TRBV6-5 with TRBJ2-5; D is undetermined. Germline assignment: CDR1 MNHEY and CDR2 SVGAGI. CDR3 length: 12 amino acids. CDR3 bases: TGTGCTACCCGACGCGGCCAAGAGACCCAGTACTTC. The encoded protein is CATRRGQETQYF.

CDR3 region: CASSYSERNPQETQYF. The CDR3, as DNA: TGTGCCAGCAGTTACTCGGAGCGGAATCCCCAAGAGACCCAGTACTTC. This chain joins TRBV6-5 and TRBJ2-5, with a tentative D call TRBD2 (5 bases). Germline-derived CDR1 and CDR2 are MNHEY and SVGAGI. This CDR3 contains 16 residues. The V end was cut by 0 bases, the J end by 1 base, with 12 bases between.